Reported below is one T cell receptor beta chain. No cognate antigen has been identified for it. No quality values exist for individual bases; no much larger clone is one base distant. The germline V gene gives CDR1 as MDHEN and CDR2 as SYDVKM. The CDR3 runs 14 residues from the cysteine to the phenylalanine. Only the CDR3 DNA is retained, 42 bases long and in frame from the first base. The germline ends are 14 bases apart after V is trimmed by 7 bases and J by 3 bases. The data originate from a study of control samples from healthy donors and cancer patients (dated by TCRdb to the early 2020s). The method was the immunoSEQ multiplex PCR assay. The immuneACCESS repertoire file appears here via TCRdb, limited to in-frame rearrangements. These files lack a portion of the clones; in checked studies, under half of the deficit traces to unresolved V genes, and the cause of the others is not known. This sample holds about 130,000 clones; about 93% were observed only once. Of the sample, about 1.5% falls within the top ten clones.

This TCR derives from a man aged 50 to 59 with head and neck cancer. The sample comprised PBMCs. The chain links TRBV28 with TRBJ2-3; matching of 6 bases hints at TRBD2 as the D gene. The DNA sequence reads TGTGCCAGCAATGGGGGGAGGTTTACAGATACGCAGTATTTT. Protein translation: CASNGGRFTDTQYF.